These T cell receptor beta chains were read from a single sample in a study of CD8+CD57+ T cells in acquired aplastic anemia. TCRdb recomputed calls from the reads with MiXCR, one row per CDR3 protein. Of about 130,000 distinct CDR3 sequences detected, around 48% appear once; the ten largest clones hold roughly 2.7%. Specimen: sorted CD4+, CD8+, or CD8+CD57+ T cells (not recorded which) from PBMCs. These TCRs come from a human donor in good health, serving as a control. Both conserved end residues are part of each CDR3. A D gene is named only where the DNA matches it firmly. Clone size appears in some rows only: once, few, many, or a class for an expanded clone.

D gene: TRBD1; J gene: TRBJ1-4; V gene: TRBV20-1; clone size: few; CDR3 protein: CSAPPGTGNEKLFF; CDR3 DNA: TGCAGTGCTCCACCCGGGACAGGGAATGAAAAACTGTTTTTT
D gene: TRBD2; J gene: TRBJ2-3; V gene: TRBV6-2/TRBV6-3; clone size: many; CDR3 protein: CASSYGREFPQYF; CDR3 DNA: TGTGCCAGCAGTTACGGGAGGGAATTCCCACAGTATTTT
D gene: NA; J gene: TRBJ2-2; V gene: TRBV19; clone size: NA; CDR3 protein: CVSSGQTGELFF; CDR3 DNA: TGTGTCAGTAGTGGGCAGACAGGGGAGCTGTTTTTT
D gene: NA; J gene: TRBJ2-5; V gene: TRBV9; clone size: NA; CDR3 protein: CASSPTLETQYF; CDR3 DNA: TGTGCCAGCAGCCCCACCCTGGAGACCCAGTACTTC
D gene: NA; J gene: TRBJ1-2; V gene: TRBV12-3/TRBV12-4; clone size: many; CDR3 protein: CASSPRQSRGYTF; CDR3 DNA: TGTGCCAGCAGTCCTAGACAGAGTAGGGGCTACACCTTC
D gene: NA; J gene: TRBJ2-5; V gene: TRBV20-1; clone size: many; CDR3 protein: CSARGGRGETQYF; CDR3 DNA: TGCAGTGCTAGAGGAGGGCGAGGGGAGACCCAGTACTTC
D gene: TRBD1; J gene: TRBJ2-1; V gene: TRBV12-3/TRBV12-4; clone size: once; CDR3 protein: CASSRGQYYNEQFF; CDR3 DNA: TGTGCCAGCAGTCGGGGACAGTACTACAATGAGCAGTTCTTC
D gene: NA; J gene: TRBJ1-3; V gene: TRBV7-2; clone size: many; CDR3 protein: CASSLIPTPNTIYF; CDR3 DNA: TGTGCCAGCAGCCTGATACCGACTCCAAACACCATATATTTT
D gene: TRBD2; J gene: TRBJ2-7; V gene: TRBV14; clone size: NA; CDR3 protein: CASSTLSGGAYEQYF; CDR3 DNA: TGTGCCAGCAGTACACTAAGCGGGGGGGCCTACGAGCAGTACTTC
D gene: NA; J gene: TRBJ1-1; V gene: TRBV4-1; clone size: NA; CDR3 protein: CASSLIEQGSNTEAFF; CDR3 DNA: TGCGCCAGCAGCCTGATTGAACAGGGCTCGAACACTGAAGCTTTCTTT
D gene: NA; J gene: TRBJ1-1; V gene: TRBV19; clone size: few; CDR3 protein: CASSPGTEAFF; CDR3 DNA: TGTGCCAGTAGTCCCGGGACTGAAGCTTTCTTT
D gene: NA; J gene: TRBJ2-5; V gene: TRBV20-1; clone size: many; CDR3 protein: CSATRDRLQETQYF; CDR3 DNA: TGCAGTGCTACCCGGGACCGCCTCCAAGAGACCCAGTACTTC
D gene: TRBD1; J gene: TRBJ1-1; V gene: TRBV5-4; clone size: NA; CDR3 protein: CASSLADRRDTEAFF; CDR3 DNA: TGTGCCAGCAGCTTGGCGGACAGGAGAGACACTGAAGCTTTCTTT
D gene: TRBD2; J gene: TRBJ2-1; V gene: TRBV11-2; clone size: NA; CDR3 protein: CASSSSGGAYNEQFF; CDR3 DNA: TGTGCCAGCAGTAGTAGCGGGGGGGCGTACAATGAGCAGTTCTTC
D gene: NA; J gene: TRBJ2-1; V gene: TRBV18; clone size: NA; CDR3 protein: CASSPYHRGSSSYNEQFF; CDR3 DNA: TGTGCCAGCTCACCCTATCATAGGGGCTCCAGCTCCTACAATGAGCAGTTCTTC
D gene: TRBD1; J gene: TRBJ1-1; V gene: TRBV12-5; clone size: many; CDR3 protein: CASGLVTRTGPTMNTEAFF; CDR3 DNA: TGTGCTAGTGGTTTGGTAACCCGGACAGGTCCTACCATGAACACTGAAGCTTTCTTT
D gene: NA; J gene: TRBJ1-1; V gene: TRBV20-1; clone size: NA; CDR3 protein: CSASWTDTEAFF; CDR3 DNA: TGCAGTGCTAGTTGGACTGACACTGAAGCTTTCTTT
D gene: NA; J gene: TRBJ1-1; V gene: TRBV2; clone size: NA; CDR3 protein: CASYGGGTEAFF; CDR3 DNA: TGTGCCAGCTATGGGGGGGGAACTGAAGCTTTCTTT
D gene: TRBD1; J gene: TRBJ1-5; V gene: TRBV19; clone size: NA; CDR3 protein: CASSIGRNRGQDVQPQHF; CDR3 DNA: TGTGCCAGTAGTATTGGGCGAAACAGGGGACAGGATGTACAGCCCCAGCATTTT
D gene: NA; J gene: TRBJ1-6; V gene: TRBV5-1; clone size: NA; CDR3 protein: CASSLIQGVPLHF; CDR3 DNA: TGCGCCAGCAGCTTGATTCAGGGTGTGCCCCTCCACTTT
D gene: NA; J gene: TRBJ1-2; V gene: TRBV5-4; clone size: many; CDR3 protein: CASSLVQNYGYTF; CDR3 DNA: TGTGCCAGCAGCTTGGTTCAAAACTATGGCTACACCTTC
D gene: NA; J gene: TRBJ1-2; V gene: TRBV24-1; clone size: medium-sized; CDR3 protein: CATSGGDARGYTF; CDR3 DNA: TGTGCCACCAGTGGTGGGGACGCACGAGGCTACACCTTC
D gene: NA; J gene: TRBJ1-1; V gene: TRBV5-1; clone size: many; CDR3 protein: CASSVSGEGTEAFF; CDR3 DNA: TGCGCCAGCAGCGTTTCAGGGGAGGGGACTGAAGCTTTCTTT
D gene: NA; J gene: TRBJ2-3; V gene: TRBV2; clone size: few; CDR3 protein: CASSAPQNTGTQYF; CDR3 DNA: TGTGCCAGCAGTGCCCCTCAAAACACAGGTACGCAGTATTTT
D gene: TRBD1; J gene: TRBJ1-1; V gene: TRBV19; clone size: NA; CDR3 protein: CAIRTGRNTEAFF; CDR3 DNA: TGTGCCATACGGACAGGGAGAAACACTGAAGCTTTCTTT
D gene: NA; J gene: TRBJ2-5; V gene: TRBV15; clone size: NA; CDR3 protein: CATSRVSSQETQYF; CDR3 DNA: TGTGCCACCAGCAGAGTGTCCAGCCAAGAGACCCAGTACTTC
D gene: NA; J gene: TRBJ2-1; V gene: TRBV10-3; clone size: NA; CDR3 protein: CAISNTNEQFF; CDR3 DNA: TGTGCCATTAGCAACACCAATGAGCAGTTCTTC
D gene: TRBD1; J gene: TRBJ2-7; V gene: TRBV20-1; clone size: few; CDR3 protein: CSASPGTGIFEQYF; CDR3 DNA: TGCAGTGCTTCACCCGGGACAGGGATCTTCGAGCAGTACTTC
D gene: TRBD1; J gene: TRBJ1-3; V gene: TRBV7-2; clone size: many; CDR3 protein: CASSLGQGARGNTIYF; CDR3 DNA: TGTGCCAGCAGCTTAGGGCAGGGGGCGCGGGGAAACACCATATATTTT
D gene: TRBD1; J gene: TRBJ1-1; V gene: TRBV7-3; clone size: NA; CDR3 protein: CASSLNAGGTGAFF; CDR3 DNA: TGTGCCAGCAGCTTAAATGCAGGGGGCACCGGAGCTTTCTTT
D gene: NA; J gene: TRBJ2-3; V gene: TRBV5-1; clone size: many; CDR3 protein: CASTSKGDRADTQYF; CDR3 DNA: TGCGCCAGCACCTCAAAAGGGGATAGGGCAGATACGCAGTATTTT
D gene: NA; J gene: TRBJ1-1; V gene: TRBV7-9; clone size: NA; CDR3 protein: CASSRLMPFF; CDR3 DNA: TGTGCCAGCAGCCGATTGATGCCTTTCTTT
D gene: NA; J gene: TRBJ1-6; V gene: TRBV10-3; clone size: NA; CDR3 protein: CAISDMGSPLHF; CDR3 DNA: TGTGCCATCAGTGACATGGGTTCACCCCTCCACTTT
D gene: TRBD1; J gene: TRBJ2-4; V gene: TRBV7-9; clone size: many; CDR3 protein: CASSLTGGKNIQYF; CDR3 DNA: TGTGCCAGCAGCCTTACAGGGGGAAAAAACATTCAGTACTTC
D gene: NA; J gene: TRBJ1-2; V gene: TRBV24-1; clone size: NA; CDR3 protein: CATSDSDLDGYTF; CDR3 DNA: TGTGCCACCAGTGATTCGGACCTGGATGGCTACACCTTC